This T cell receptor (beta chain) was identified in a study of blood T cell repertoires in COVID-19 (TCRdb year 2020). Broadly, across the study: Samples covering the acute and convalescent phases of COVID-19 were provided by collaborators in the United States, Italy and Spain. The repertoires were released in a freely available public database meant as a resource for research on the immune response to SARS-CoV-2. The samples were drawn from two sources: the first 160 participants of the ongoing ImmuneRACE study, and approximately 1,300 subjects contributed by 6 global collaborators. Nearly every sample came with metadata listing a de-identified subject ID, COVID-19 status, age in years and sex. The dataset comprised deeply sampled blood TCRbeta repertoires from subjects exposed to, actively infected with, or recovered from COVID-19. The material from the prospective study consisted of cDNA or gDNA derived from T cells, B-cell-depleted T cells, or PBMCs. Where available, HLA class I and class II types were obtained from metadata supplied by the sample provider rather than from assay-based typing. Results the study describes overall, beyond this receptor: The amount of clinical and demographic metadata varied by source and participant and was provided uncurated.

With respect to this clone: Its recognized antigen is unknown. No base qualities exist here, and no much larger clone lies one base off it.

The immunoSEQ Assay, a bias-controlled multiplex PCR, was used to amplify TCRbeta CDR3 regions from genomic DNA. The paper's processing steps were these. The number of nucleated cells in each sample was estimated by amplification of reference gene primers within the assay. To quantify the absolute abundance of each unique TCRbeta CDR3 rearrangement, sequence reads were collapsed and filtered. For each sample, productive Simpson clonality was calculated as the square root of Simpson's diversity index over productive rearrangements. TCRdb provides this immuneACCESS table in a form limited to in-frame rearrangements. Some clones are lacking; in checked studies, under half of them reflect an unresolved V gene, and why the rest are absent is not known. That table furnishes V, J and clone size, whereas the DNA furnished D and trimming. Within this sample are about 290,000 clones, with roughly 90% of them counted one time only. The top ten constitute approximately 0.94% of the sample.

The CDR3 runs 19 residues from the cysteine to the phenylalanine. The retained sequence is limited to the CDR3, 57 bases, with the frame set at the first base. CDR1 and CDR2 are read off the germline V gene as SGHVS and FNYEAQ. The V end gives up 5 bases and the J end 0 bases, leaving 16 bases in the junction not matched to a gene. Another Seattle source contributed samples from volunteer blood donors who had recovered from COVID-19. Whole blood was collected in K2EDTA tubes by collaborating institutions according to the institutions' own protocols. For TCRbeta analysis, collaborator samples were shipped as frozen whole blood, as isolated PBMCs, or as DNA extracted from either sample type.

The sequence links TRBV7-6 to TRBJ2-7, and 10 bases in between align with TRBD2. The sample was peripheral blood. This TCR came from a woman in her forties who had recovered from COVID-19. In nucleotides, the sequence is TGTGCCAGCAGCCCGTGGCTAGCGGGAGAGAGGGGGAGCTCCTACGAGCAGTACTTC. Its protein product is CASSPWLAGERGSSYEQYF.